This TCR beta chain was retrieved from a study of shared clonotypes between healthy human individuals. Deep-level running was used for the assay. Assay used: immunoSEQ multiplex PCR; TCRdb lists only in-frame clones, some missing. The sample has 730,000 or so clones; about 78% are singletons. Comment on this clone: Its antigen is undetermined.

This CDR3 is 12 amino acids long. Trimming left V 7 bases short and J 5 bases short, with 14 bases between. Per germline, CDR1 SQVTM and CDR2 ANQGSEA. Study conclusions and caveats: Expectations were that clonotype sharing among donors would be affected by sequencing depth.

All the donors were Caucasian adults who lived in Nashville, Tennessee. This sequence was found in a woman aged 25 to 39 in good health. The source material was memory CD4+ T cells sorted from blood. The subset: CD45RA-negative fraction. The chain carries TRBV29-1 and TRBJ1-2; D not resolved. The CDR3 region has the DNA TGCAGCGCCGTCACGGGTTTGTATGGCTACACCTTC. It translates to CSAVTGLYGYTF.